This T cell receptor beta chain was profiled in a study of cytomegalovirus exposure and HLA in healthy donors. At the level of the study: Earlier work reported 110 million or so unique TCR beta sequences from about 179 million T cells. Unique TCRs from HLA-typed donors, some 85 million of them, were held in an early data release.

About this clone: Its antigen is not known. Other DNA sequences in this specimen translate into the identical CDR3.

Study-wide results and limits: Reportedly, HLA-A and HLA-B alleles of most subjects were accurately predicted from TCR beta.

PCR primers comprised 60 Vbeta and 13 Jbeta primers. As originally analysed: Around 12 million of around 85 million unique TCR beta chains were shared, per a later count. TCRdb's table, derived via immunoSEQ multiplex PCR, lists solely in-frame clones and lacks some. Clonal size and the V and J genes are those of that table, whereas D and trimming came from the DNA. Counted here are 100,000 to 150,000 clones, 70% to 85% occurring once; the ten biggest clones make up 3.5% to 4.5%. This CDR3 region has 15 residues. Germline V lookup: CDR1 SGHVS, CDR2 FNYEAQ. V lost 0 bases, J lost 2 bases, and 11 bases lay in between.

The chain links TRBV7-6 to TRBJ2-7, with D maybe TRBD2 (6 bases). The clonotype comes from a man in his forties or fifties in good health and CMV-seropositive. The sequenced sample was PBMCs. The CDR3 sequence: CASSLAGGIPYEQYF. The CDR3 nucleotides are TGTGCCAGCAGCTTAGCGGGGGGAATCCCCTACGAGCAGTACTTC.